Included here is one TCR beta chain sequence, with context. No cognate antigen has been identified for it. No base qualities exist here, and no much larger clone lies one base off it. These data come from a study of T cells in localized non-small cell lung cancer (TCRdb year 2020). About the study as a whole: Comparing tumors with uninvolved tumor-adjacent lungs, the study looked at the T cell repertoires of 200 to 250 patients with early-stage NSCLC. The cohort comprised 236 treatment-naïve NSCLC patients with resected, localized lung tumors. The mean age of the NSCLC patients was 50 to 85 years, with roughly 120 men and approximately 100 women. The paper's findings and limits, for the study overall: Longer overall survival was associated with higher blood T cell density, whereas shorter survival was associated with higher adjacent-lung clonality. Of the top 100 tumor clones, a median of roughly 53 were detected in paired uninvolved adjacent lung; approximately 28 were also among that lung's top 100. Uninvolved tumor-adjacent lung showed the highest T cell clonality, higher than tumor, which suggests more focused antigenic responses in the uninvolved tumor-adjacent lung. Because multi-region sequencing of the tumors was not done, intratumor heterogeneity could not be ruled out. Because the study design was exploratory, TCR variables were selected using unadjusted p-values without false-discovery rate correction.

For CDR1 and CDR2, the germline V gene lists MRHNA and SNTAGT. V lost 5 bases and J lost 4 bases; the stretch between them is 12 bases long. The CDR3, cysteine through phenylalanine, is 14 amino acids long. The kept DNA is CDR3 alone, 42 bases in frame from the first base. At diagnosis, tumor, uninvolved tumor-adjacent lung and peripheral blood were collected and then preserved as a mix of FFPE and fresh-frozen material. Blood samples were analyzed as peripheral blood mononuclear cells for TCR repertoire profiling. The immunoSEQ Assay was used to sequence TCR beta CDR3 regions from DNA. As for how the authors treated the data: To compute T cell density, TCR beta template counts were normalized to usable DNA, which was estimated by amplifying housekeeping genes. Using the preseqR package, richness was estimated by extrapolating to 120,000 templates for tissue samples and 400,000 templates for PBMC samples. Clonality was taken to be one minus Pielou's evenness. Tissue-enriched TCRs were identified by differential abundance testing using productive amino-acid clonotypes, minimum total count 5 and alpha 0.1. The Jaccard Index and the Morisita Overlap Index were used to quantify repertoire overlap between compartments. TCR beta CDR3s were clustered by GLIPH together with public tetramer-defined viral CDR3s, and at least three viral sequences plus V-gene enrichment were required for viral motifs. The source is immuneACCESS, and TCRdb retained only in-frame sequences with V and J called. Part of the clones is not carried over; for the studies checked, unresolved V genes explain less than half of this, and the remainder is unexplained. V, J and clone size are those of that table, while D and trimming were read from the DNA. In this sample the table shows 25,000 to 35,000 clones, about 89% of which occur a single time. About 9.3% of the sample belongs to the ten largest clones.

The chain is encoded by TRBV6-4 joined to TRBJ2-1; the best D guess is TRBD2, with 5 bases matching. This clonotype was sampled from a woman aged 35 to 70 with stage I lung adenocarcinoma. Source: peripheral blood, taken before any cancer treatment. Here is the DNA: TGTGCCAGCAGTCTCGCCGGGGATTACAATGAGCAGTTCTTC. Translated, this is CASSLAGDYNEQFF.